A selection of T cell receptor beta chains follows, all from one sample in a study of cytomegalovirus exposure and HLA in healthy donors. Produced via immunoSEQ multiplex PCR; TCRdb's table is partial and in-frame only. In the table there are approximately 100,000 clones, less than 80% of which are singletons. Sequencing used PBMCs. The receptors stem from a man aged 40-49 years in good health and CMV-seronegative. CDR3s leave out the opening cysteine and the closing phenylalanine or tryptophan.

v_call cdr3_aa
TRBV19 ASSRFPRDLQETQY
TRBV2 ASSGRGGRETQY
TRBV7-9 SSSASYRITQY
TRBV18 ASSPWDSTNEQF
TRBV14 ASSQDAGGNEKLF
TRBV5-1 ASSRQVPRNTEAF
TRBV11-2 ASSFSETQY
TRBV7-8 ASSLDRGWEKLF
TRBV2 ASRERDTFPNYGYT
TRBV19 ASTPGWGQGTAGELF
TRBV7-9 SSSLELGSTDTQY
TRBV6-6 ASGDRGPNYGYT
TRBV18 ASSPAGTGGNYGYT
TRBV5-1 ASSLNRADGYT
TRBV30 AWSVVGSYGYT
TRBV18 ASSPRQNTEAF